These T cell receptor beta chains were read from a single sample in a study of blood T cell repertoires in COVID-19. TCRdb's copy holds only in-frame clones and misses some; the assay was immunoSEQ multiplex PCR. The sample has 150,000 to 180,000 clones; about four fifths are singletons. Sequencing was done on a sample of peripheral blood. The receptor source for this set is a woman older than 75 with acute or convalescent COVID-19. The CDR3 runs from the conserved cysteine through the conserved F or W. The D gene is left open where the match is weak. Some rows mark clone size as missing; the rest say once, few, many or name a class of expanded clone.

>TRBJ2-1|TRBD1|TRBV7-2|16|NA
TGTGCCAGCAGCATGGGACAGGGAGGGACCTACAATGAGCAGTTCTTC
CASSMGQGGTYNEQFF
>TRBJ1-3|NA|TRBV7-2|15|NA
TGTGCCAGCAGCTGGTCGCACAGCTCTGGAAACACCATATATTTT
CASSWSHSSGNTIYF
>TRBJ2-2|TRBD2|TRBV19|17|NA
TGTGCCAGTAGTATAGGGCGCGGGAGGGCCGTAGGCGGGGAGCTGTTTTTT
CASSIGRGRAVGGELFF
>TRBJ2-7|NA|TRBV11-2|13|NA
TGTGCCAGCAGCGAGGACGGACTCCTCGAGCAGTACTTC
CASSEDGLLEQYF
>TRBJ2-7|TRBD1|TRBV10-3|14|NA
TGTGCCATCAGTGAGCCAGACAGGGTTTACGAGCAGTACTTC
CAISEPDRVYEQYF
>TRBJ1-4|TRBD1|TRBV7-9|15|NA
TGTGCCAGCAGCTACGGACAGGGGAGGAATGAAAAACTGTTTTTT
CASSYGQGRNEKLFF
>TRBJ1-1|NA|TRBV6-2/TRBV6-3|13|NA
TGTGCCAGCAGTTACCCAGAGAACACTGAAGCTTTCTTT
CASSYPENTEAFF
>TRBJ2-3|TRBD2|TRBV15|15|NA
TGTGCCACCAGGGCGGGACTAGCGGGCACAGATACGCAGTATTTT
CATRAGLAGTDTQYF
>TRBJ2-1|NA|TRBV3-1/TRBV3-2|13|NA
TGTGCCAGCAGCCGAGTCAGGGGCAATGAGCAGTTCTTC
CASSRVRGNEQFF
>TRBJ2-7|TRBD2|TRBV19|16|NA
TGTGCCAGTACTCACCGGGACGCCCGGGGGGCCTACGAGCAGTACTTC
CASTHRDARGAYEQYF
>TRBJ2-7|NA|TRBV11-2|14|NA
TGTGCCAGCAGCCCCGGAACAGGGTCCAACGAGCAGTACTTC
CASSPGTGSNEQYF
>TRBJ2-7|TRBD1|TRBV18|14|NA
TGTGCCAGCTCACCAGGGACAGAGAACTACGAGCAGTACTTC
CASSPGTENYEQYF
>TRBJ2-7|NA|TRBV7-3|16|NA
TGTGCCAGCAGCCCCCTTGTCATAGGACAGCCCTACGAGCAGTACTTC
CASSPLVIGQPYEQYF
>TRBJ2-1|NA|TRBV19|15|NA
TGTGCCAGTAGTTTGGCAGGGTTGGAGTACAATGAGCAGTTCTTC
CASSLAGLEYNEQFF
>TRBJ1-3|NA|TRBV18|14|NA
TGTGCCAGCTCACCCGCGGGGGTAGGAAACACCATATATTTT
CASSPAGVGNTIYF
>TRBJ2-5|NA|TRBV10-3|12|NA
TGTGCCATCAGTGAAACGGGAGAGACCCAGTACTTC
CAISETGETQYF
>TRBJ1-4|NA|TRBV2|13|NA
TGTGCCAGCAGAACCTCAGGCAATGAAAAACTGTTTTTT
CASRTSGNEKLFF
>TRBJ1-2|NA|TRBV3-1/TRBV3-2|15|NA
TGTGCCAGCAGCCAAGGTGTGGGGGCCGAAGGTGGCTACACCTTC
CASSQGVGAEGGYTF
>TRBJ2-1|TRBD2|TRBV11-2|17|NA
TGTGCCAGCAGCTTAGATTTTAGCGGGGCGGGGGTCGATGAGCAGTTCTTC
CASSLDFSGAGVDEQFF
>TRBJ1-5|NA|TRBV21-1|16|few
TGTGCCAGCAGCGACCGGGATCCCGCTAACAATCAGCCCCAGCATTTT
CASSDRDPANNQPQHF
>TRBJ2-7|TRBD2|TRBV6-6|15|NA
TGTGCCAGCAGGGCTAGCGGGAGTCTCACCTACGAGCAGTACTTC
CASRASGSLTYEQYF
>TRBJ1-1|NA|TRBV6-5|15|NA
TGTGCCAGCAGTTACTCGAGCGCGATGAACACTGAAGCTTTCTTT
CASSYSSAMNTEAFF
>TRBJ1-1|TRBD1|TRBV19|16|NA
TGTGCCAGTAGTTCCCGGACAGGGACTATGAACACTGAAGCTTTCTTT
CASSSRTGTMNTEAFF
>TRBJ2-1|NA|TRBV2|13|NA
TGTGCCAGCAGTGACAGGGCCTCCAATGAGCAGTTCTTC
CASSDRASNEQFF
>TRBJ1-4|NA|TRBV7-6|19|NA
TGTGCCAGCAGCTTTGGGGCGTTGAGTCGGGGACGGGAGAATGAAAAACTGTTTTTT
CASSFGALSRGRENEKLFF
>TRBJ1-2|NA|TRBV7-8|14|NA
TGTGCCAGCAGCTTAGATAGGGGGGGTTATGGCTACACCTTC
CASSLDRGGYGYTF
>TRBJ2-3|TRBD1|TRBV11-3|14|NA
TGTGCCAGCAGTCGACAGGGGTTGTTAAATACGCAGTATTTT
CASSRQGLLNTQYF
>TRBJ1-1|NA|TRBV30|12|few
TGTGCCTGGAGTGTTGGGGCAGCTGAAGCTTTCTTT
CAWSVGAAEAFF
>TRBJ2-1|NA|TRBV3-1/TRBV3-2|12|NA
TGTGCCAGCAGCCAAGGGGGGCGCGCTCAGTTCTTC
CASSQGGRAQFF
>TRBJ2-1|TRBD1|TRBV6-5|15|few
TGTGCCAGCAGTTACCCGGACAGGGGCTACGATGAGCAGTTCTTC
CASSYPDRGYDEQFF
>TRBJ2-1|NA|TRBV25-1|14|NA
TGTGCCAGCAGTGATTTGACTAGGCACAATGAGCAGTTCTTC
CASSDLTRHNEQFF
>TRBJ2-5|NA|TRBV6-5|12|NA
TGTGCCAGCAGTTACTCCGCGGAGACCCAGTACTTC
CASSYSAETQYF
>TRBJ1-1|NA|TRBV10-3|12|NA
TGTGCCATCAGTCCCGGGACACATGAAGCTTTCTTT
CAISPGTHEAFF
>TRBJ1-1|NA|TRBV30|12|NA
TGTGCCTGGTACCTACCGAACACTGAAGCTTTCTTT
CAWYLPNTEAFF
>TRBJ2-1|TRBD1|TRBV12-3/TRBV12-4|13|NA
TGTGCCAGCAGTCTAAGACAGGGCAATGAGCAGTTCTTC
CASSLRQGNEQFF
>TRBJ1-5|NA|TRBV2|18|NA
TGTGCCAGCAGTGAAGAATCTCACCGACTAGGGAGGAATCAGCCCCAGCATTTT
CASSEESHRLGRNQPQHF
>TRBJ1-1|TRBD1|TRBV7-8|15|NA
TGTGCCAGCAGCACCCGGACAGGGACGGGCACTGAAGCTTTCTTT
CASSTRTGTGTEAFF
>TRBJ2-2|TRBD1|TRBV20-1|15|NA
TGCAGTGCTAGTCCCGGGACAGGGATCACCGGGGAGCTGTTTTTT
CSASPGTGITGELFF
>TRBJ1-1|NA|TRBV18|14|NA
TGTGCCAGCTCACCACCGGACTTGAACACTGAAGCTTTCTTT
CASSPPDLNTEAFF
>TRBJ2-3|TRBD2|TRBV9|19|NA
TGTGCCAGCAGCGTAGCCTCCCCCGTAGCGGGAGGGCCGTCAGATACGCAGTATTTT
CASSVASPVAGGPSDTQYF
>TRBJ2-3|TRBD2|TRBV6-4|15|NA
TGTGCCAGCAGTGACTCTGCTAGCGGCTCAGATACGCAGTATTTT
CASSDSASGSDTQYF